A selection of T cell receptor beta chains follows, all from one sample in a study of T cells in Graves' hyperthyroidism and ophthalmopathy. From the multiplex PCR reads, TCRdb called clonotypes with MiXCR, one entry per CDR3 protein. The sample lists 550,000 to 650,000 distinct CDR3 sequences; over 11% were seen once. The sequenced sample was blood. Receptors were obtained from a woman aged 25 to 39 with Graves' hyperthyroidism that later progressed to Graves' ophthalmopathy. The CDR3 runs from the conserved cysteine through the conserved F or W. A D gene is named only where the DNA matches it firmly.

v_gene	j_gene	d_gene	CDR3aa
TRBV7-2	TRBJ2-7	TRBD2	CASSPRASGTYEQYF
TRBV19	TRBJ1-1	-	CASSIDSGGLGHNEAFF
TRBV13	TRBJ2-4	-	CASSIGGLAIQYF
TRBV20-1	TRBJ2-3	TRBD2	CSACNGLAAYTDTQYF
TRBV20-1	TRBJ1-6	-	CSARVGDNSPLHF
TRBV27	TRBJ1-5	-	CASSLSHRTRNQPQHF
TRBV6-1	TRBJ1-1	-	CAVQVKAFF
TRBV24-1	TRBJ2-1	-	CATSMSEYNEQFF
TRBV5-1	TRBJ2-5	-	CASSKLGGETQYF
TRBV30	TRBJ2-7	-	CAPHEQYF
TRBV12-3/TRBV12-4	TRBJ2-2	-	CASSLGRVGELFF
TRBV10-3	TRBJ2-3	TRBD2	CAIRSTSGRDVSQYF
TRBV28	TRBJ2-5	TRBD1	CASSRQGGGETQYF
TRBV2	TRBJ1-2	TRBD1	CASSPRTGGSNYGYTF
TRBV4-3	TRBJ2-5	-	CASSQDRRETQYF
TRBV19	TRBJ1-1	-	CASSIYGGDTLNTEAFF
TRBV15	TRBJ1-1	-	CATSRDFSDTEAFF
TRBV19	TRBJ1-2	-	CASSIGGDAPPGYGYTF
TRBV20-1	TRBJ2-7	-	CSAGGGTYEQYF
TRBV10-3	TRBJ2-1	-	CAISEYNEQFF
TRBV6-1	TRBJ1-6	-	CASRGSTGIGPLHF
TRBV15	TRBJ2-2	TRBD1	CATSKRDRSYTGELFF
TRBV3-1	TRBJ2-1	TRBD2	CASSQDGTSGLQEDEQFF
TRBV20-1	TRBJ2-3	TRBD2	CSARALAGGGGTDTQYF
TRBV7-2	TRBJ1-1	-	CASSSQVDTEAFF
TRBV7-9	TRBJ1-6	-	CASSGGQGGPPRLNSPLHF
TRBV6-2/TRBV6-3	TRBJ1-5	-	CASSYSAGNQPQHF
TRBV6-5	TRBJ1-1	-	CASSYGAGKPNTEAFF
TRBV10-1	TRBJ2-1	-	CASSDQYTYNEQFF
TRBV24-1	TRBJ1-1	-	CATSDPQGSDTEAFF
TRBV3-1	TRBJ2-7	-	CASSRRNSYEQYF
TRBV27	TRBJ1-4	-	CASRIGEKLFF
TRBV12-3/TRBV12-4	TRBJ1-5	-	CASSYRVSNQPQHF
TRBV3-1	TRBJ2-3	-	CASSQEGAPRGNTDTQYF
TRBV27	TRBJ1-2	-	CASSLWAQGKDGYTF
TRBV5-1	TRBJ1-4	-	CASRSDRRNEKLFF
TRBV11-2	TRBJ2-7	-	CASTAIYEQYF
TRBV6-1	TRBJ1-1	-	CASSRGPLNTEAFF
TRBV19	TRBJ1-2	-	CASSITENYGYTF
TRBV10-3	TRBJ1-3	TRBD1	CAISESTGVGNTIYF
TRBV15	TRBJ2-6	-	CATSRLEDISSGANVLTF
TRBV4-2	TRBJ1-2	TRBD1	CASSQYTGTGRNYGYTF
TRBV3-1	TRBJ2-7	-	CASSPGREQYF
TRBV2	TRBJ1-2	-	CASSETRYSYTF
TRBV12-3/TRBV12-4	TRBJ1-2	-	CASFPSARPYGYTF
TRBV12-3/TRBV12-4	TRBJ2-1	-	CASSFRLGVNEQFF
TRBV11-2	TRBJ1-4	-	CASSQGRLNEKLFF
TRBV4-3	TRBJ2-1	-	CASSQATRGNEQFF
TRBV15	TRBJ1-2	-	CATSRDSSPDGYTF
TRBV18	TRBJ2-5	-	CASSPNGAGETQYF
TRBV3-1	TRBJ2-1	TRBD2	CASSHPRASGSGSYNEQFF
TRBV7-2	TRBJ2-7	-	CASSHPGTLFYEQYF